This TCR beta chain was recovered during a study of T-cell reconstitution after alpha-beta-depleted transplantation in children. Preparation of the TCRbeta library involved a method that used unique molecular identifiers. One entry per CDR3 protein results from TCRdb running MiXCR on the PCR reads. The sample shows 450,000 to 500,000 distinct CDR3 sequences, around 12% of them seen only once. The junction had 13 bases not matched to a gene; V was cut back by 6 bases and J by 2 bases. The CDR3 has 16 amino acids. CDR1 is MNHEY and CDR2 is SVGEGT in the germline V gene. The rearrangement links TRBV6-2 or TRBV6-3 to TRBJ2-7, with 7 bases matching TRBD2. Specimen: PBMCs from the stem cell graft donor, collected from the stem cell graft. The sequence was obtained from a human donor who donated a stem cell graft to a child with combined immunodeficiency. This chain's CDR3 is CASRVDLERDPYEQYF. CDR3 nucleotide sequence: TGTGCCAGCAGAGTTGATTTGGAGCGGGACCCCTACGAGCAGTACTTC.